This T cell receptor beta chain was documented in a study of post-analysis software for immune sequencing data. Looked up from germline, CDR1 is SQVTM and CDR2 is ANQGSEA. V was clipped by 6 bases and J by 6 bases; unmatched bases: 8. The CDR3 length is 13 residues. Turning to this clonotype: Its antigen remains unknown.

Findings of the study overall: Higher frequency in patients than in controls was seen for several TRBV segments, with TRBV5-6, TRBV5-1 and TRBV20-1 among them. Under the F measure, samples that were prepared in one batch clustered strongly together.

Libraries were made from TCR beta cDNA, and they carried unique molecular identifiers. Each CDR3 protein gets one entry after TCRdb re-called the PCR reads with MiXCR. The sample includes about 820,000 distinct CDR3 sequences, approximately 53% of them seen just once. This clonotype was sampled from a girl between 10 and 17 years old with multiple sclerosis. Sequenced material: blood. The chain carries TRBV29-1 and TRBJ2-4; 7 positions match TRBD1. The CDR3 sequence is CSVPGQLGNIQYF. The CDR3 nucleotides are TGCAGCGTACCGGGACAGCTTGGAAACATTCAGTACTTC. Variable domain in full (rest from reference TRBV29-1 and TRBJ2-4): SAVISQKPSRDICQRGTSLTIQCQVDSQVTMMFWYRQQPGQSLTLIATANQGSEATYESGFVIDKFPISRPNLTFSTLTVSNMSPEDSSIYLCSVPGQLGNIQYFGAGTRLSVL.